These T cell receptor beta chains were read from a single sample in a study of monozygotic twins with inflammatory bowel disease. For each CDR3 protein, TCRdb gives one entry from its re-call of the 5' RACE reads, without DNA. This sample's clone table lists 210,000 or so distinct CDR3 sequences. Sequenced input: blood. The source of these receptors is a human donor with ulcerative colitis or Crohn's disease, or a healthy co-twin of an affected twin (not recorded which). CDR3s include the opening cysteine and the closing phenylalanine or tryptophan.

TRBV7-9	TRBJ1-4	CASSLANEKLFF
TRBV6-5	TRBJ2-2	CASGSTGELFF
TRBV3-1	TRBJ1-5	CASSQDTTGSQPQHF
TRBV12-3/TRBV12-4	TRBJ2-2	CASSYRAGTGELFF
TRBV5-6	TRBJ2-6	CASSFGQGFSGANVLTF
TRBV30	TRBJ1-1	CAWIWGVTEAFF
TRBV9	TRBJ2-2	CASSVGSGVAGELFF
TRBV25-1	TRBJ2-3	CASSPVRGNTDTQYF
TRBV6-5	TRBJ2-7	CASSFSDEQYF
TRBV7-2	TRBJ1-1	CASSPSRGQNTEAFF
TRBV4-1	TRBJ2-1	CASSREQGRGGGFF
TRBV11-3	TRBJ2-2	CAWRTIPPGELFF
TRBV7-2	TRBJ2-3	CASSETLASDTQYF
TRBV20-1	TRBJ2-2	CSARRLADANTGELFF
TRBV6-5	TRBJ2-1	CASSSSGSYNEQFF
TRBV7-9	TRBJ1-1	CASSDDREAFF
TRBV20-1	TRBJ1-1	CSAREQGNTEAFF
TRBV14	TRBJ2-1	CASSQAGLADEQFF
TRBV12-3/TRBV12-4	TRBJ2-7	CASTSGGLAGHEQYF
TRBV2	TRBJ1-6	CASSQTDSYNSPLHF
TRBV10-3	TRBJ2-6	CAIMSSGANVLTF
TRBV10-3	TRBJ1-5	CATRQEGQPQHF
TRBV6-1	TRBJ1-4	CASSRNRGANEKLFF
TRBV7-2	TRBJ2-3	CASSPGGRSGSEYF
TRBV27	TRBJ2-1	CASSSTGEQFF
TRBV5-5	TRBJ2-3	CSSSLNTDTQYF
TRBV7-2	TRBJ2-6	CAGNTGSGANVLTF
TRBV5-5	TRBJ2-3	CASSASTSGRERWTQYF
TRBV9	TRBJ1-3	CASSWGPATSGNTIYF
TRBV4-1	TRBJ2-3	CASSPSAGGGSTDTQYF
TRBV6-5	TRBJ2-2	CASVTNTGELFF
TRBV28	TRBJ2-3	CASHRGFSTDTQYF
TRBV4-1	TRBJ2-1	CASSQLPGRTTDEQFF
TRBV5-1	TRBJ1-4	CASSLTGINEKLFF
TRBV20-1	TRBJ2-4	CSARDPGTPKNIQYF
TRBV5-4	TRBJ2-7	CASSSAGTGGYEQYF
TRBV20-1	TRBJ2-6	CSATTATGANVLTF
TRBV7-8	TRBJ2-7	CASSLTGPQDWYEQYF
TRBV20-1	TRBJ2-5	CSAPRLAGGRETQYF
TRBV12-3/TRBV12-4	TRBJ1-2	CASSPATEGVYGYTF
TRBV6-2/TRBV6-3	TRBJ2-7	CATRPRVTNVAYEQYF
TRBV20-1	TRBJ2-1	CSAPGGGPYYNEQFF